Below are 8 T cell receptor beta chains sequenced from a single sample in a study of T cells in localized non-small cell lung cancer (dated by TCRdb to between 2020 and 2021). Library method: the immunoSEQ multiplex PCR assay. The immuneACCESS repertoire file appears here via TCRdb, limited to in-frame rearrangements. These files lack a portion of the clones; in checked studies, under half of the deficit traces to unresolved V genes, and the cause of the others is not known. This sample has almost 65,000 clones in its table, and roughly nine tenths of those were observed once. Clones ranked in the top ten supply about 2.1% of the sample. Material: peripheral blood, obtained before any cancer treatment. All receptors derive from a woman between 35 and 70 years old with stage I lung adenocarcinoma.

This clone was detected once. Written as DNA, the CDR3 is TGTGCCAGCAGTTTCCGGACAGATAATGAAAAACTGTTTTTT. Translating gives CASSFRTDNEKLFF. The rearrangement joins TRBV27 to TRBJ1-4, with D possibly matching TRBD1 (6 bases). Germline V gives CDR1 MNHEY, CDR2 SMNVEV (reference sequence). This CDR3 contains 14 residues. The ends were cut back, 3 bases at V and 4 bases at J, with 9 bases in the middle.

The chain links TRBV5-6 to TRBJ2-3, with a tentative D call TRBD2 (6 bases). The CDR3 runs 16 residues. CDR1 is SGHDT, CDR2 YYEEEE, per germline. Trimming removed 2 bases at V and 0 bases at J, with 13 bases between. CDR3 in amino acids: CASSFGGPRSTDTQYF. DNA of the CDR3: TGTGCCAGCAGCTTCGGAGGGCCTAGAAGCACAGATACGCAGTATTTT.

The CDR3 reads CASISTPGTGRDTQYF. CDR3 nucleotide sequence: TGTGCCAGCATCTCAACCCCCGGGACAGGGCGAGATACGCAGTATTTT. This rearrangement joins TRBV28 to TRBJ2-3; TRBD1 aligns across 9 bases. Germline values: CDR1 MDHEN, CDR2 SYDVKM. This CDR3 contains 16 residues. J lost 5 bases, V lost 7 bases, and 13 bases had no gene match.

The CDR3 reads CASRDESVTSSYNEQFF. DNA for the CDR3: TGTGCCAGCAGGGACGAAAGCGTGACGAGCTCCTACAATGAGCAGTTCTTC. The chain uses TRBV28 and TRBJ2-1; D unresolved. The germline CDR1 and CDR2 sequences are MDHEN and SYDVKM. The CDR3 length is 17 residues. The germline V and J ends were trimmed by 6 bases and 0 bases, with 18 bases remaining between them. The full variable domain, with the rest looked up from reference TRBV28 and TRBJ2-1, is DVKVTQSSRYLVKRTGEKVFLECVQDMDHENMFWYRQDPGLGLRLIYFSYDVKMKEKGDIPEGYSVSREKKERFSLILESASTNQTSMYLCASRDESVTSSYNEQFFGPGTRLTVL.

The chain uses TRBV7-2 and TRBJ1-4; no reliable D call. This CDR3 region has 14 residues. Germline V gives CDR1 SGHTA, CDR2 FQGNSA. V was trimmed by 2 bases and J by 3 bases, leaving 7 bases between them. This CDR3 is CASSLKGANEKLFF. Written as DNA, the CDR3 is TGTGCCAGCAGCTTAAAGGGAGCTAATGAAAAACTGTTTTTT. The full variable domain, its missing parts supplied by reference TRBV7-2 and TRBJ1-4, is GAGVSQSPSNKVTEKGKDVELRCDPISGHTALYWYRQSLGQGLEFLIYFQGNSAPDKSGLPSDRFSAERTGGSVSTLTIQRTQQEDSAVYLCASSLKGANEKLFFGSGTQLSVL.

The CDR3 is CASLRSDPNTEAFF. CDR3 sequence (DNA): TGTGCCAGTTTGCGGTCGGACCCTAACACTGAAGCTTTCTTT. V and J are TRBV2 and TRBJ1-1; D is uncertain. Germline CDR1 is SNHLY and CDR2 is FYNNEI. The CDR3 is made up of 14 amino acids. The V gene lost 9 bases and the J gene lost 2 bases, with 16 bases spanning the gap.

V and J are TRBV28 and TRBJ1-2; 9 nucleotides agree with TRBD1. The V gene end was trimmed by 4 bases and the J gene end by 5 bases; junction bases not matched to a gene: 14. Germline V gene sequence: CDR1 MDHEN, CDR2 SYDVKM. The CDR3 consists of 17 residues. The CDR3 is CASSSLTGGYRGYGYTF. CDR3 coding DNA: TGTGCCAGCAGTTCCTTGACAGGGGGATACCGGGGATATGGCTACACCTTC.

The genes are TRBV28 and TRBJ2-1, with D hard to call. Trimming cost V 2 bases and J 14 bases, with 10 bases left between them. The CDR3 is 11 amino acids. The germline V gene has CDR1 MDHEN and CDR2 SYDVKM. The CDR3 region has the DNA TGTGCCAGCAGTTTAGGGTATGGGGAGTTCTTC. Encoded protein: CASSLGYGEFF.